The source of this TCR beta chain is a study of response to subunit inactivated influenza vaccine. TCRdb itself ran the RT-PCR reads through MiXCR, one entry per CDR3 protein. This table holds about 540,000 distinct CDR3 sequences, under 30% found once. The CDR3 extends over 15 amino acids. Germline V CDR1 and CDR2: MNHNS, SASEGT. V dropped 1 base and J dropped 9 bases, with 19 bases sitting between them. The same sample was also used in a study of T cells expressing NK-cell markers. From that report: TCR beta cDNA was generated via 5'RACE template switching incorporating UMIs.

The sequencing used CD4+ T cells sorted from PBMCs, collected roughly 12 days after vaccination. The chain recombines TRBV6-1 with TRBJ2-7, with D perhaps matching TRBD2 (5 bases). The sequence was obtained from a man aged 50-60 years who received an inactivated influenza vaccine. The CDR3, as DNA: TGTGCCAGCAGTGAAGTCGGGATCGGTTTCTCCGGGCAGTACTTC. Protein sequence: CASSEVGIGFSGQYF.